This T cell receptor (beta chain) comes out of a study of early T cells in non-severe SARS-CoV-2 infection. Study-level findings and limits: The matching step, a VDJdb search, favored anti-spike CD8 responses and missed private and CD4 specificities.

Germline V gives CDR1 SQVTM, CDR2 ANQGSEA. This CDR3 comprises 11 residues. V trimming: 7 bases; J trimming: 2 bases; junction bases outside the gene matches: 1. Attached unique molecular identifiers marked individual cDNA molecules. Each CDR3 protein is one row after TCRdb ran MiXCR on the 5' RACE reads. The sample contains about 60,000 distinct CDR3 sequences, roughly 14% of which appear only once. As concerns this clonotype: The antigen is not known.

This clonotype was obtained from an adult who was a healthcare worker with PCR-confirmed SARS-CoV-2 infection or an uninfected control (not recorded which). Source material: whole blood. The rearrangement links TRBV29-1 to TRBJ1-2; 7 bases are shared with TRBD1. In nucleotides, the CDR3 is TGCAGCGCACAGGGGAACTATGGCTACACCTTC. This gives the protein CSAQGNYGYTF. Complete variable domain (other parts from reference TRBV29-1 and TRBJ1-2): SAVISQKPSRDICQRGTSLTIQCQVDSQVTMMFWYRQQPGQSLTLIATANQGSEATYESGFVIDKFPISRPNLTFSTLTVSNMSPEDSSIYLCSAQGNYGYTFGSGTRLTVV.